This TCR beta chain is drawn from a study of cytomegalovirus exposure and HLA in healthy donors. General study results and limits: The study flagged approximately 180 TCR beta chains as cytomegalovirus-associated. It is likely that the observed cluster of highly shared sequence variants was a sequencing artifact.

PCR involved 60 Vbeta and 13 Jbeta primers. The repertoire was sequenced with immunoSEQ multiplex PCR; TCRdb's copy has only in-frame clones and lacks some. The sample lists approximately 93,000 clones, approximately 80% occurring once. Worth noting for this clone: What it binds is unknown. One end of the junction is discordant with germline, which a read error may explain.

Per germline, CDR1 MGHRA and CDR2 YSYEKL. The CDR3 has 17 residues. Sequencing used PBMCs. The V and J genes are TRBV4-1 and TRBJ1-5, with 10 bases fitting TRBD1. The receptor was isolated from a male donor in good health and CMV-seropositive. CDR3: CVSSHPGQGDGNQPQHF. The CDR3 DNA is TGCGTCAGCAGCCACCCCGGACAGGGGGACGGCAATCAGCCCCAGCATTTT.